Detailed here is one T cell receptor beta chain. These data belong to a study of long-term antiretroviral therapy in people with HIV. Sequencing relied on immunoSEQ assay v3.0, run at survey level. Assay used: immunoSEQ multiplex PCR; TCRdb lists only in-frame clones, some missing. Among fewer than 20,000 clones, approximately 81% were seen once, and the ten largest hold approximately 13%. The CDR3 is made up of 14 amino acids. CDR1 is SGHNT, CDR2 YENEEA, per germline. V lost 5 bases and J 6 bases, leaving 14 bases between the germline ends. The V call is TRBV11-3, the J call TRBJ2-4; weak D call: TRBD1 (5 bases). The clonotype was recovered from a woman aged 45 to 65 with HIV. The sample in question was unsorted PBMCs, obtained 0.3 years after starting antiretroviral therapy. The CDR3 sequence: CASSPQGSSNIQYF. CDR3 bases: TGTGCCAGCAGCCCCCAGGGATCGTCAAACATTCAGTACTTC.